The 12 T cell receptor beta chains below were found in one sample sequenced in a study of T cell repertoires in cytomegalovirus infection. TCRdb recomputed calls from the reads with MiXCR, one row per CDR3 protein. The table includes fewer than 550,000 distinct CDR3 sequences, around 11% detected once. The sample taken for sequencing was PBMCs. The source is a human donor in good health (CMV status not recorded). Some clones in this sample may be carry-over from other donors' samples.

This clonotype appeared a few times. CDR3 sequence: CASTPTKGTANYGYTF. Here the CDR3 DNA reads TGTGCCAGCACCCCCACCAAGGGGACGGCTAACTATGGCTACACCTTC. V is TRBV11-2 and J is TRBJ1-2; tentatively, D is TRBD1 (5 bases). The V gene lost 7 bases and the J gene lost 0 bases, with 18 bases spanning the gap. The length of the CDR3 is 16 residues. CDR1 and CDR2 (germline): SGHAT, FQNNGV.

This clonotype has a count of ten or more. The chain has TRBV10-3 and TRBJ2-1; 9 nucleotides agree with TRBD2. CDR1 is ENHRY and CDR2 is SYGVKD in the germline V gene. V dropped 11 bases and J dropped 7; count of bases not matched to a gene: 9. This CDR3 has 13 residues. CDR3 sequence: CASGTSSINEQFF. The CDR3 DNA is TGTGCCTCGGGGACTAGCTCGATTAATGAGCAGTTCTTC.

This clonotype has a count of ten or more. The chain joins TRBV7-2 to TRBJ2-2; D remains unclear. The germline gives CDR1 SGHTA, CDR2 FQGNSA. There are 13 residues in the CDR3. V was trimmed by 5 bases and J by 8 bases, leaving 12 bases between them. CDR3 bases: TGTGCCAGCAGCACACTTGGTAGGGGGGAGCTGTTTTTT. As protein: CASSTLGRGELFF.

The V call is TRBV15, the J call TRBJ2-7; tentative D call: TRBD2 (5 bases). Per germline, CDR1 LNHNV and CDR2 YYDKDF (reference sequence). Trimming removed 5 bases at V and 0 bases at J, with 8 bases between. The CDR3 covers 13 residues. The CDR3, as DNA: TGTGCCACCAGCGGAGGAATCTCCTACGAGCAGTACTTC. Encoded protein: CATSGGISYEQYF.

CDR3 loop: CSARFQNQPQHF. The DNA for the CDR3 is TGCAGTGCTAGATTCCAGAATCAGCCCCAGCATTTT. The chain recombines TRBV20-1 with TRBJ1-5; no definite D call. Germline CDR1 reads DFQATT; CDR2 reads SNEGSKA (reference sequence). This CDR3 spans 12 amino acids. V lost 2 bases, J lost 4 bases, and 6 bases lay in between.

In this sample, this clonotype turned up many times. This sequence joins TRBV5-5 and TRBJ1-1; maybe TRBD1 (6 bases). V dropped 1 base and J dropped 0 bases, with 13 bases sitting between them. Germline-derived CDR1 and CDR2 are SGHKS and YYEKEE (reference sequence). The CDR3 consists of 16 residues. CDR3 nucleotide sequence: TGTGCCAGCAGCTTGAGGCAGGGGCCGGTGAACACTGAAGCTTTCTTT. Its translation is CASSLRQGPVNTEAFF.

This clonotype appeared many times. The rearrangement uses TRBV15 and TRBJ2-7; 12 positions match TRBD2. Germline V CDR1 and CDR2: LNHNV, YYDKDF (reference sequence). The CDR3 length is 16 residues. V shed 0 bases, J shed 5 bases, and the junction held 5 bases outside the gene matches. The DNA of the CDR3 is TGTGCCACCAGCAGAGAGTGGCTAGCGGGAGGGAACGAGCAGTACTTC. Encoded protein: CATSREWLAGGNEQYF.

The table lists this clonotype with a few counts. The CDR3 coding sequence is TGTGCCAGCGGCCCCAGGGCGTATCAGCCCCAGCATTTT. Its translation: CASGPRAYQPQHF. J is TRBJ1-5 and V is TRBV6-2 or TRBV6-3; TRBD1 is a possible D gene (5 bases). The germline CDR1 and CDR2 sequences are MNHEY and SVGEGT. This CDR3 spans 13 amino acids. Between the trimmed V and J ends, which lost 8 bases and 5 bases, there was a span of 13 bases.

This clonotype came up many times. The rearrangement links TRBV11-2 to TRBJ1-1; D is possibly TRBD1 (5 bases). This CDR3 is built from 15 residues. CDR1 is SGHAT, CDR2 FQNNGV, per germline. The V end was cut by 0 bases, the J end by 1 base, with 9 bases between. CDR3 bases: TGTGCCAGCAGCTTAGATGGGGGACGGAACACTGAAGCTTTCTTT. It translates to CASSLDGGRNTEAFF.

The chain links TRBV10-3 to TRBJ2-3; 12 positions match TRBD2. Germline V gene sequence: CDR1 ENHRY, CDR2 SYGVKD. The CDR3 is 16 amino acids. Trimming cost V 3 bases and J 3 bases; bases outside gene matches: 4. The CDR3 here is CAISEFTSGGTDTQYF. The CDR3 DNA reads TGTGCCATCAGTGAATTCACTAGCGGGGGGACAGATACGCAGTATTTT.

This clonotype was picked up many times. The J gene is TRBJ2-7, the V gene TRBV13, with a possible D match to TRBD1 (6 bases). The CDR3 loop spans 13 amino acids. V gave up 5 bases and J gave up 4 bases, with 12 bases separating them. CDR1 is PRHDT and CDR2 is FYEKMQ in the germline V gene (reference sequence). CDR3 loop: CASSQGPIYEQYF. CDR3 nucleotides: TGTGCCAGCAGCCAGGGGCCCATTTACGAGCAGTACTTC. The whole variable domain, remainder taken from reference TRBV13 and TRBJ2-7, is AAGVIQSPRHLIKEKRETATLKCYPIPRHDTVYWYQQGPGQDPQFLISFYEKMQSDKGSIPDRFSAQQFSDYHSELNMSSLELGDSALYFCASSQGPIYEQYFGPGTRLTVT.

The V call is TRBV19, the J call TRBJ2-4; the D gene is possibly TRBD2 (6 bases). From germline, CDR1 is LNHDA and CDR2 SQIVND (reference sequence). The germline V and J ends were trimmed by 9 bases and 2 bases, with 17 bases remaining between them. The CDR3 consists of 15 residues. The CDR3 sequence: CASHVGSTTKNIQYF. Here the CDR3 DNA reads TGTGCCAGCCATGTCGGGAGCACCACCAAAAACATTCAGTACTTC.